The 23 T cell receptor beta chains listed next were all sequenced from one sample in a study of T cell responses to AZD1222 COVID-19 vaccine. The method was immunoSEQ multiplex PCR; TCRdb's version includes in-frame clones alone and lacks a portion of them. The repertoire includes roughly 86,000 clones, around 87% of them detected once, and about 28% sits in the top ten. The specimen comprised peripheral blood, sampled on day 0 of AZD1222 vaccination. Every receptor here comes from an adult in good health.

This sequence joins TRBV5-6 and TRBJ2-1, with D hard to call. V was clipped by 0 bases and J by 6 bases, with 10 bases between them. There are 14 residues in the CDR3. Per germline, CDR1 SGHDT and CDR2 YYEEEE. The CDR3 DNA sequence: TGTGCCAGCAGCTTGGCTAATCCTCGCAATGAGCAGTTCTTC. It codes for CASSLANPRNEQFF.

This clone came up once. Here the CDR3 DNA reads TGTGCCAGCAGCGGAGGGACAAACGTCAACACCGGGGAGCTGTTTTTT. Its protein is CASSGGTNVNTGELFF. This chain connects TRBV9 to TRBJ2-2, with a tentative D call TRBD1 (6 bases). The germline V and J ends were trimmed by 3 bases and 2 bases, with 14 bases remaining between them. Germline V gene sequence: CDR1 SGDLS, CDR2 YYNGEE. This CDR3 is 16 amino acids long.

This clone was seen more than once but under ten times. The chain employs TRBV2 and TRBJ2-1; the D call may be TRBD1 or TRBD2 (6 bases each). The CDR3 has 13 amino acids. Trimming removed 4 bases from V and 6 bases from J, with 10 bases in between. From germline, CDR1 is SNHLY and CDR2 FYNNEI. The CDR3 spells CASSGGRGNEQFF. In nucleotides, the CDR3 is TGTGCCAGCAGTGGGGGGCGGGGCAATGAGCAGTTCTTC.

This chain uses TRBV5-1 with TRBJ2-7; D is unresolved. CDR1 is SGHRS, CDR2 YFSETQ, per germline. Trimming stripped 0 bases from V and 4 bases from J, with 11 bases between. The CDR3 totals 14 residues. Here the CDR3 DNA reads TGCGCCAGCAGCTTGGGATATGGGCCATACGAGCAGTACTTC. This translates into CASSLGYGPYEQYF.

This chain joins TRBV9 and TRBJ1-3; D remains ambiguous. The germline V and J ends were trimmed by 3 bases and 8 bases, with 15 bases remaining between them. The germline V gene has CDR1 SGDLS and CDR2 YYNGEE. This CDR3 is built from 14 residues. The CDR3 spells CASSARTARDTIYF. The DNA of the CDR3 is TGTGCCAGCAGCGCAAGAACGGCGAGGGACACCATATATTTT.

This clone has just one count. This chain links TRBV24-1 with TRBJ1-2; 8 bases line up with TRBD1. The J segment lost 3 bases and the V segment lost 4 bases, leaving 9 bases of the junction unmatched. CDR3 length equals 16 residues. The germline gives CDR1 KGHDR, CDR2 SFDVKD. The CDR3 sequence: CATSDRGQGGDYGYTF. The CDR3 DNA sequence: TGTGCCACCAGTGACCGTGGACAGGGCGGTGACTATGGCTACACCTTC.

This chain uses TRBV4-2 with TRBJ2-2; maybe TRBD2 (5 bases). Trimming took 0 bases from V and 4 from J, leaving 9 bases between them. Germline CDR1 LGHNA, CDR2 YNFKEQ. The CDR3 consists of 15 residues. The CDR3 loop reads CASSQEEAVTGELFF. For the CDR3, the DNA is TGTGCCAGCAGCCAAGAGGAGGCGGTCACCGGGGAGCTGTTTTTT.

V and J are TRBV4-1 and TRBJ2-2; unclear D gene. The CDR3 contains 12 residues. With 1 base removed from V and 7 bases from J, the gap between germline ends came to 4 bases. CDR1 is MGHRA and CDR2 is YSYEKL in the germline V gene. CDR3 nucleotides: TGCGCCAGCAGCCAAGTACTCGGGGAGCTGTTTTTT. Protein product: CASSQVLGELFF.

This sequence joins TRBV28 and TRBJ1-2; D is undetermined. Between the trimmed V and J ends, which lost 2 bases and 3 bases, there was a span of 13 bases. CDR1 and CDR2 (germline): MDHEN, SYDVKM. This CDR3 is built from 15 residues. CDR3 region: CASSLPGREDYGYTF. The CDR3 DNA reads TGTGCCAGCAGTTTACCTGGGCGTGAGGACTATGGCTACACCTTC.

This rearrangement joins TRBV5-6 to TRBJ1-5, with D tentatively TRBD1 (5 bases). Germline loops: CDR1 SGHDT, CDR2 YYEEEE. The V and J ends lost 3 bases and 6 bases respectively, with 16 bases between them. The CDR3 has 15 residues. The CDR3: CASSSQGLYRQPQHF. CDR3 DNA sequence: TGTGCCAGCAGCTCGCAGGGTTTGTATCGTCAGCCCCAGCATTTT.

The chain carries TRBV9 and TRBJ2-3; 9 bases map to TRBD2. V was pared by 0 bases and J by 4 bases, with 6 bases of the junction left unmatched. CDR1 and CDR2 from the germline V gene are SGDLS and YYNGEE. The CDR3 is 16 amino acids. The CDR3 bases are TGTGCCAGCAGCGTAGTGGCGGGAGGGCTCGCAGATACGCAGTATTTT. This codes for CASSVVAGGLADTQYF.

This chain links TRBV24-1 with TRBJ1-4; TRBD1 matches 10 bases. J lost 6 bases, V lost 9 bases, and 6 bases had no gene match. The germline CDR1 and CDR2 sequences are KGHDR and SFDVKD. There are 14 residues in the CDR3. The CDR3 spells CATGTGTGDEKLFF. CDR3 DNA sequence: TGTGCCACCGGAACCGGGACAGGGGATGAAAAACTGTTTTTT.

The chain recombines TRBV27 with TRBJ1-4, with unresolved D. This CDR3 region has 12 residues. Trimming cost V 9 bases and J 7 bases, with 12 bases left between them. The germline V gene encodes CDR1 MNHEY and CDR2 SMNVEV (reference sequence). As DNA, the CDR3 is TGTGCCAGGCGGGAGGTTGGTGAAAAACTGTTTTTT. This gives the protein CARREVGEKLFF.

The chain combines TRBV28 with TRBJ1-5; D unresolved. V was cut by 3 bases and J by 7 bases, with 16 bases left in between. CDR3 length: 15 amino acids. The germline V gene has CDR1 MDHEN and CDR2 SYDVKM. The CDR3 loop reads CASSLGRSQPQPQHF. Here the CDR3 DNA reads TGTGCCAGCAGTTTGGGCCGGTCCCAGCCCCAGCCCCAGCATTTT.

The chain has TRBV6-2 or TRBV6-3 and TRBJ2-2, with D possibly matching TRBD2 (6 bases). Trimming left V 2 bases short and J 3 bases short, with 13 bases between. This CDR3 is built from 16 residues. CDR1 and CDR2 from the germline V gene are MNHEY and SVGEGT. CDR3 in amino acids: CASSYRGTDHTGELFF. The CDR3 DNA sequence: TGTGCCAGCAGTTACCGCGGGACGGACCACACCGGGGAGCTGTTTTTT.

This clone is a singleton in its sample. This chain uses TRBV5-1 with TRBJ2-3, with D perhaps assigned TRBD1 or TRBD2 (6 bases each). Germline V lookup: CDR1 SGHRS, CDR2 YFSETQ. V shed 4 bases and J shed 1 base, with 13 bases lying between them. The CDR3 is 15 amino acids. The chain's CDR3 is CASSGGRSRTDTQYF. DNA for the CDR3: TGCGCCAGCAGCGGGGGGCGCAGCCGCACAGATACGCAGTATTTT.

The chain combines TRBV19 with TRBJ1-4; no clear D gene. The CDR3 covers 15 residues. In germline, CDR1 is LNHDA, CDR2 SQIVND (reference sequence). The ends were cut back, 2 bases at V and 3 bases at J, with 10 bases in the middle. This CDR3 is CASSIRRGSNEKLFF. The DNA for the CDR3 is TGTGCCAGTAGTATACGGAGAGGATCTAATGAAAAACTGTTTTTT.

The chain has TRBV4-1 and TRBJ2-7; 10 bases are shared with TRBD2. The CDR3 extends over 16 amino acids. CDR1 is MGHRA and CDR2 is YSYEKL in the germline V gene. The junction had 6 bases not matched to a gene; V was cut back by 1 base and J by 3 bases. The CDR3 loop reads CASSQVASGRVYEQYF. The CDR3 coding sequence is TGCGCCAGCAGCCAAGTGGCTAGCGGGAGAGTCTACGAGCAGTACTTC.

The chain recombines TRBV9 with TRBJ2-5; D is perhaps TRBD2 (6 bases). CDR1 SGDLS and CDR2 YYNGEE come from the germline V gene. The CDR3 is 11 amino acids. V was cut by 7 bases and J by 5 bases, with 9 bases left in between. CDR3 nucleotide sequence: TGTGCCAGCCGGAGCGGGGAGACCCAGTACTTC. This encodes CASRSGETQYF.

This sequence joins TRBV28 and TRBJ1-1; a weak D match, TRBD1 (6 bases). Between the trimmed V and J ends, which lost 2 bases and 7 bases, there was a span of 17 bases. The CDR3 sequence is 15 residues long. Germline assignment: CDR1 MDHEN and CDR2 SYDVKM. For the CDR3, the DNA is TGTGCCAGCAGTTTAACAAATATACAGGGCCGTGAAGCTTTCTTT. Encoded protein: CASSLTNIQGREAFF.

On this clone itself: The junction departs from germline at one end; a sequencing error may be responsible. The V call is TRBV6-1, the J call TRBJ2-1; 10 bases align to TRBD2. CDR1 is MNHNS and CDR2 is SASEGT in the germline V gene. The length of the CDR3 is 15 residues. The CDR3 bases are TGTGCCAGCATTGAAGCGGGAGGGAGGAGGCATGAGCAGTTCTTC. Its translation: CASIEAGGRRHEQFF.

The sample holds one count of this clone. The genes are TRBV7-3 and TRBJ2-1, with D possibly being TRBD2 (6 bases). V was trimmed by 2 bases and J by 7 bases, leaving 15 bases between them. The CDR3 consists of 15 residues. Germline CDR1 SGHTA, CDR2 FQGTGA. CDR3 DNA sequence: TGTGCCAGCAGCTTAGAGGGAGGCTTTGGGAATGAGCAGTTCTTC. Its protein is CASSLEGGFGNEQFF.

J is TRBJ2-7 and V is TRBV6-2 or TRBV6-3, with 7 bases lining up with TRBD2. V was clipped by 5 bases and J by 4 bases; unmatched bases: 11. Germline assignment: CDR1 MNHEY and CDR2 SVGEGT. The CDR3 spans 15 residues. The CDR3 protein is CASSALGGSPYEQYF. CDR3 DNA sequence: TGTGCCAGCAGTGCCCTGGGCGGGAGCCCTTACGAGCAGTACTTC.